Below, 9 T cell receptor beta chains from the same sample are listed, as sequenced in a study of shared clonotypes between healthy human individuals. Only in-frame clones appear in the TCRdb table, and some are missing; sequencing was by immunoSEQ multiplex PCR. The table includes about 2.3 million clones, roughly 93% detected once. Input material: naive CD4+ T cells from PBMCs. Subset of the sample: CD45RA+ positively selected. These receptor sequences come from a man younger than 35 in good health. Some clones in this sample may be carry-over from other donors' samples.

The CDR3 is CASSPRGSSNYGYTF. CDR3 nucleotide sequence: TGCGCCAGCAGCCCACGGGGGTCCTCGAACTATGGCTACACCTTC. This chain links TRBV4-3 with TRBJ1-2; tentatively, D is TRBD1 (5 bases). Germline loops: CDR1 LGHNA, CDR2 YSLEER. V dropped 4 bases and J dropped 2 bases, with 14 bases sitting between them. The length of the CDR3 is 15 residues.

The chain has TRBV19 and TRBJ2-3; D may correspond to TRBD1 or TRBD2 (5 bases each). Germline CDR1 reads LNHDA; CDR2 reads SQIVND (reference sequence). There are 17 residues in the CDR3. The V end was cut by 4 bases, the J end by 1 base, with 18 bases between. The CDR3 loop is CASSTPGTHRGTDTQYF. The CDR3 DNA is TGTGCCAGTAGTACCCCCGGGACCCACCGTGGCACAGATACGCAGTATTTT.

This chain joins TRBV5-1 and TRBJ2-3, with D uncertain. The CDR3 spans 15 residues. The V end lost 0 bases, the J end lost 2 bases, and 10 bases lay between the germline ends. Per the germline V gene, CDR1 is SGHRS and CDR2 is YFSETQ. CDR3 amino acids: CASSLGHQNTDTQYF. The CDR3 nucleotides are TGCGCCAGCAGCTTGGGACACCAAAACACAGATACGCAGTATTTT.

A few counts support this clone. The chain recombines TRBV5-5 with TRBJ2-7, with D uncertain. CDR1 is SGHKS, CDR2 YYEKEE, per germline (reference sequence). V was pared by 4 bases and J by 4 bases, with 15 bases between. The CDR3 spans 14 residues. DNA for the CDR3: TGTGCCAGCAGCGGCCAATGGCCGACGTACGAGCAGTACTTC. As protein: CASSGQWPTYEQYF. Combining the CDR3 with reference TRBV5-5 and TRBJ2-7 gives the whole variable domain DAGVTQSPTHLIKTRGQQVTLRCSPISGHKSVSWYQQVLGQGPQFIFQYYEKEERGRGNFPDRFSARQFPNYSSELNVNALLLGDSALYLCASSGQWPTYEQYFGPGTRLTVT.

The chain has TRBV15 and TRBJ2-1, with 10 bases lining up with TRBD2. V dropped 0 bases and J dropped 9; count of bases not matched to a gene: 5. Germline CDR1 LNHNV, CDR2 YYDKDF (reference sequence). The CDR3 has 15 residues. The CDR3 protein is CATSRDLAGVVEQFF. The CDR3 bases are TGTGCCACCAGCAGAGATCTAGCGGGAGTGGTTGAGCAGTTCTTC.

This chain connects TRBV7-9 to TRBJ2-7, with D possibly TRBD1 on 5 matching bases. With 2 bases removed from V and 7 bases from J, the gap between germline ends came to 18 bases. The CDR3 runs to 15 residues. The germline CDR1 and CDR2 sequences are SEHNR and FQNEAQ (reference sequence). CDR3: CASSLRSAGKWEQYF. The CDR3 nucleotides are TGTGCCAGCAGCTTACGATCGGCAGGGAAGTGGGAGCAGTACTTC.

Turning to this clone: At one boundary the junction diverges from the germline segment, which might be a read error. The chain has TRBV29-1 and TRBJ1-3; TRBD1 matches 12 bases. The CDR3 loop spans 18 amino acids. Looked up from germline, CDR1 is SQVTM and CDR2 is ANQGSEA. CDR3 nucleotide sequence: TGCAGCCTTGAGGGGACAGGGGGCCAACAGAGCTCTGGAAACACCATATATTTT. The encoded protein is CSLEGTGGQQSSGNTIYF.

The rearrangement uses TRBV25-1 and TRBJ1-3; D not resolved. CDR1 and CDR2 (germline): MGHDK, SYGVNS. The CDR3 covers 12 residues. The V end was cut by 4 bases, the J end by 4 bases, with 5 bases between. The CDR3 sequence: CASSVYGNTIYF. CDR3 nucleotides: TGTGCCAGCAGTGTCTACGGAAACACCATATATTTT.

The V and J genes are TRBV27 and TRBJ2-1; D unclear. CDR3 size: 12 residues. V was clipped by 4 bases and J by 8 bases, with 9 bases between them. The germline V gene encodes CDR1 MNHEY and CDR2 SMNVEV (reference sequence). CDR3 protein: CASSSHSDEQFF. CDR3 nucleotide sequence: TGTGCCAGCAGTTCCCACTCCGATGAGCAGTTCTTC.